This TCR beta chain is from a study of glioma-infiltrating T cells after dendritic cell vaccination. The CDR3 sequence is 14 residues long. The germline gives CDR1 KGHSH, CDR2 LQKENI. Trimming stripped 1 base from V and 1 base from J, with 7 bases between. Specified time point: after dendritic cell vaccination, including at tumor progression/relapse. Note on this clone: Its antigen remains unidentified.

Measured with immunoSEQ multiplex PCR; TCRdb has only the in-frame clones, and not every one. Among 80,000 to 95,000 clones listed, 75% to 90% were seen once. Study-level findings and limits: Survival was not directly related to TCR clonality in these patients.

This chain connects TRBV18 to TRBJ1-2; D call uncertain. The sample in question was blood, obtained after dendritic cell vaccination. The TCR comes from a human donor with glioblastoma. The CDR3 region is CASSPREFNYGYTF. CDR3 DNA: TGTGCCAGCTCACCACGAGAGTTTAACTATGGCTACACCTTC.